This TCR beta chain stems from a study of blood T cell repertoires in COVID-19. On the study more broadly: Sources were T cells, B-cell-depleted T cells, or PBMCs; the material itself was cDNA or gDNA.

The germline V and J ends were trimmed by 3 bases and 11 bases, with 14 bases remaining between them. In germline, CDR1 is LGHDT, CDR2 YNNKEL (reference sequence). The CDR3 is made up of 14 amino acids. Profiling relied on immunoSEQ multiplex PCR, and the TCRdb table lists in-frame clones only, not all of them. This table has 200,000 to 250,000 clones, approximately 80% appearing once. This clone was recorded a few times. The chain joins TRBV3-1 (or the pseudogene TRBV3-2) to TRBJ1-6; no reliable D call. Source material: PBMCs or T cells enriched from blood (not recorded which). This TCR came from a woman aged 55-75 years who had recovered from COVID-19. The CDR3 protein is CASSQPGPGTPLHF. CDR3 in DNA: TGTGCCAGCAGCCAGCCGGGCCCGGGGACACCCCTCCACTTT.